The next 7 T cell receptor beta chains were all read from a single sample in a study of T cell changes during pregnancy in multiple sclerosis. The method was immunoSEQ multiplex PCR; TCRdb's version includes in-frame clones alone and lacks a portion of them. The table has under 40,000 clones, approximately 91% seen once. This specimen was peripheral blood, taken in the second trimester of pregnancy. The origin of the receptors is a female donor in good health, enrolled as a control in a pregnancy study.

The genes are TRBV11-3 and TRBJ2-2; 8 positions agree with TRBD2. The germline CDR1 and CDR2 sequences are SGHNT and YENEEA. V trimming: 1 base; J trimming: 4 bases; junction bases outside the gene matches: 2. The length of the CDR3 is 15 residues. The CDR3 nucleotides read TGTGCCAGCAGCTTAGGCCTAGCGGGCACCGGGGAGCTGTTTTTT. Amino acid sequence: CASSLGLAGTGELFF. The entire variable domain, with the rest obtained from reference TRBV11-3 and TRBJ2-2, is as follows: EAGVVQSPRYKIIEKKQPVAFWCNPISGHNTLYWYLQNLGQGPELLIRYENEEAVDDSQLPKDRFSAERLKGVDSTLKIQPAELGDSAVYLCASSLGLAGTGELFFGEGSRLTVL.

The chain links TRBV27 to TRBJ2-3, with TRBD2 matching 10 bases. The germline gives CDR1 MNHEY, CDR2 SMNVEV (reference sequence). The ends lost 5 bases at V and 3 bases at J; junction bases unmatched: 14. The CDR3 loop spans 18 amino acids. Here the CDR3 DNA reads TGTGCCAGCAGTGGGGCAATAGCTAGCGGGAGATTTACAGATACGCAGTATTTT. As protein: CASSGAIASGRFTDTQYF.

The chain is built from TRBV2 and TRBJ2-1; maybe TRBD1 (6 bases). Germline V gene sequence: CDR1 SNHLY, CDR2 FYNNEI. The CDR3 covers 15 residues. V was trimmed by 6 bases and J by 4 bases, leaving 16 bases between them. CDR3 loop: CASRMRQANYNEQFF. The CDR3 nucleotides are TGTGCCAGCAGGATGAGACAGGCTAATTACAATGAGCAGTTCTTC.

The chain has TRBV27 and TRBJ2-7; no definite D call. Trimming took off 2 bases at V and 3 bases at J, with 8 bases between the two ends. CDR3 size: 13 residues. Per germline, CDR1 MNHEY and CDR2 SMNVEV (reference sequence). The CDR3 spells CASSLGQIYEQYF. The CDR3 DNA is TGTGCCAGCAGTTTAGGGCAGATCTACGAGCAGTACTTC.

This chain links TRBV15 with TRBJ2-5, with a tentative D call TRBD2 (5 bases). CDR1 LNHNV and CDR2 YYDKDF come from the germline V gene (reference sequence). The CDR3 has 15 residues. The V gene lost 4 bases and the J gene lost 1 base, with 13 bases spanning the gap. CDR3 region: CATSTAGRTQETQYF. The DNA of the CDR3 is TGTGCCACCAGCACCGCGGGCCGGACCCAAGAGACCCAGTACTTC.

This chain joins TRBV4-2 and TRBJ2-1, with TRBD1 matching over 8 bases. The CDR3 totals 16 residues. The V segment lost 2 bases and the J segment 2 bases; nucleotides outside the gene matches: 5. Germline values: CDR1 LGHNA, CDR2 YNFKEQ. The CDR3 DNA reads TGTGCCAGCAGCCAATTCCAGGGGGCTACCTACAATGAGCAGTTCTTC. It is translated as CASSQFQGATYNEQFF.

The J gene is TRBJ2-3, the V gene TRBV29-1; a possible D gene is TRBD2 (6 bases). The CDR3 spans 12 residues. Deletions cut 3 bases from V and 3 bases from J, with 7 bases between. CDR1 SQVTM and CDR2 ANQGSEA come from the germline V gene. CDR3 coding DNA: TGCAGCGTTGACAGCGGGACAGATACGCAGTATTTT. It yields the protein CSVDSGTDTQYF.